This T cell receptor beta chain was observed in a study of blood T cell repertoires in COVID-19. Background on the study: From T cells, B-cell-depleted T cells, or PBMCs came the material, which was cDNA or gDNA.

Source study methods: Estimation of nucleated cell counts relied on the amplification of reference gene primers. Data came from immunoSEQ multiplex PCR; TCRdb stores just in-frame clones and leaves some out. Clonal size and the V and J genes are those of that table, whereas D and trimming came from the DNA. The sample includes 110,000 to 150,000 clones, under 85% of them seen just once. V was clipped by 11 bases and J by 1 base; unmatched bases: 10. CDR1 is MNHEY and CDR2 is SMNVEV in the germline V gene (reference sequence). This CDR3 is built from 17 residues. The sequenced sample consisted of peripheral blood. The chain employs TRBV27 and TRBJ2-4; the match to TRBD2 covers 14 bases. The receptor's source is a man aged 50-60 years with active or convalescent COVID-19. CDR3 region: CAVQGTSGSGAKNIQYF. The DNA for the CDR3 is TGTGCCGTCCAGGGGACTAGCGGGAGTGGGGCCAAAAACATTCAGTACTTC.